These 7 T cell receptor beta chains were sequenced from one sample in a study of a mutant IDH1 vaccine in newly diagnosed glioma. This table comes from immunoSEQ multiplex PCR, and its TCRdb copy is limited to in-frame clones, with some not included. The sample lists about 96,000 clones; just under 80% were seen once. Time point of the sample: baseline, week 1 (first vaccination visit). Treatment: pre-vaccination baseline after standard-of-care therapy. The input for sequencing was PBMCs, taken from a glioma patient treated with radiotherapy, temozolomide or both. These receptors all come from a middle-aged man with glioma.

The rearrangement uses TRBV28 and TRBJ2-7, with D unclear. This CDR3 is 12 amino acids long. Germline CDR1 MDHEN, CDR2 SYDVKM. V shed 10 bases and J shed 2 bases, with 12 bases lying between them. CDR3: CATSPTTYEQYF. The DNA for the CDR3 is TGTGCCACCTCACCTACCACCTACGAGCAGTACTTC.

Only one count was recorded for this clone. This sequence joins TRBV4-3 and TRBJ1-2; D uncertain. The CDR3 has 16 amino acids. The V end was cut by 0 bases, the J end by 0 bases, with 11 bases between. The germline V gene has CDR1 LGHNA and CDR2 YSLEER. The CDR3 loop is CASSQDLGLANYGYTF. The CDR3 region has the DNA TGCGCCAGCAGCCAAGATCTGGGTCTAGCTAACTATGGCTACACCTTC.

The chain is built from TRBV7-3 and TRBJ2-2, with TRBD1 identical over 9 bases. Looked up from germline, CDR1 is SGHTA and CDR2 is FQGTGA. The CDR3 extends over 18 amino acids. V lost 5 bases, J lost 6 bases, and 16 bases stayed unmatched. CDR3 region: CASSPSRDRVSRSGELFF. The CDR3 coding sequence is TGTGCCAGCAGCCCGTCCCGGGACAGGGTGAGCAGGTCCGGGGAGCTGTTTTTT.

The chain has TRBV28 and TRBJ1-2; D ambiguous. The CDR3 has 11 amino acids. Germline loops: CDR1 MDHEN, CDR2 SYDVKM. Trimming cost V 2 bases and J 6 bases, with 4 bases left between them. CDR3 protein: CASSLSHGYTF. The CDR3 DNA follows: TGTGCCAGCAGTTTAAGCCATGGCTACACCTTC.

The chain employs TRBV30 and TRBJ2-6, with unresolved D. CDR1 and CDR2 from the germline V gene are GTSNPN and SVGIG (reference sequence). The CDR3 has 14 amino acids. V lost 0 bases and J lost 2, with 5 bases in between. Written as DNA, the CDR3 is TGTGCCTGGAGTGTAAACGCTGGGGCCAACGTCCTGACTTTC. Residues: CAWSVNAGANVLTF.

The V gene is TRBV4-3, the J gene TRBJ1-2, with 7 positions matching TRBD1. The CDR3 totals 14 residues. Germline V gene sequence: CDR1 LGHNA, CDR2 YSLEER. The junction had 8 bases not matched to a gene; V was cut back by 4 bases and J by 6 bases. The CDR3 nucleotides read TGCGCCAGCAGCCCCGACAGGGTAAGGGATGGCTACACCTTC. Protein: CASSPDRVRDGYTF.

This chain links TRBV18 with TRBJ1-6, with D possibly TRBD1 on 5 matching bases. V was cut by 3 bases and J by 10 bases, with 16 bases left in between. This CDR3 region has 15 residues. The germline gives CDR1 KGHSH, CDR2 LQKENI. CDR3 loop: CASSPNSGGGSPLHF. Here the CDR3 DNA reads TGTGCCAGCTCACCCAACAGTGGGGGTGGCTCACCCCTCCACTTT. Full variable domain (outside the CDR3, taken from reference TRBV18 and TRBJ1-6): NAGVMQNPRHLVRRRGQEARLRCSPMKGHSHVYWYRQLPEEGLKFMVYLQKENIIDESGMPKERFSAEFPKEGPSILRIQQVVRGDSAAYFCASSPNSGGGSPLHFGNGTRLTVT.